These 9 T cell receptor beta chains were all obtained from the same sample, sequenced in a study of CD8 T cells in ankylosing spondylitis. Using its own MiXCR run on the 5' RACE reads, TCRdb lists one record per CDR3 protein. The sample contains about 100,000 distinct CDR3 sequences, approximately 25% of which appear only once. Sequencing input: synovial fluid, either unsorted or a sorted T cell fraction (not recorded which). The receptors were sampled from a male donor with ankylosing spondylitis.

The chain combines TRBV5-1 with TRBJ1-1; D possibly corresponds to TRBD1 (6 bases). Germline CDR1 reads SGHRS; CDR2 reads YFSETQ. The CDR3 consists of 15 residues. The V gene lost 0 bases and the J gene lost 1 base, with 10 bases spanning the gap. The CDR3 reads CASSLGGQKNTEAFF. CDR3 DNA: TGCGCCAGCAGCTTGGGGGGACAAAAGAACACTGAAGCTTTCTTT.

This clonotype was recorded many times. V gene TRBV14 combines with J gene TRBJ2-1; a weak D match, TRBD2 (5 bases). The CDR3 totals 15 residues. V was clipped by 3 bases and J by 5 bases, with 14 bases between them. Per the germline V gene, CDR1 is SGHDN and CDR2 is FVKESK. CDR3 bases: TGTGCCAGCAGCCAGCCGGGAAAGCTCCACAATGAGCAGTTCTTC. Its protein product is CASSQPGKLHNEQFF.

The gene calls are TRBV11-2 and TRBJ2-5, with a weak D call TRBD1 (6 bases). The germline V and J ends were trimmed by 4 bases and 5 bases, with 20 bases remaining between them. The CDR3 contains 16 residues. CDR1 SGHAT and CDR2 FQNNGV come from the germline V gene. The CDR3 reads CASSSNSAGRGETQYF. CDR3 DNA: TGTGCCAGCAGCTCCAATAGCGCGGGCAGGGGCGAGACCCAGTACTTC. The variable domain in full, with the rest retrieved from reference TRBV11-2 and TRBJ2-5, is EAGVAQSPRYKIIEKRQSVAFWCNPISGHATLYWYQQILGQGPKLLIQFQNNGVVDDSQLPKDRFSAERLKGVDSTLKIQPAKLEDSAVYLCASSSNSAGRGETQYFGPGTRLLVL.

This clonotype was found a few times. This chain joins TRBV29-1 and TRBJ2-5; no definite D call. CDR3 length: 14 residues. Per germline, CDR1 SQVTM and CDR2 ANQGSEA. Trimming took 0 bases from V and 5 from J, leaving 13 bases between them. The CDR3 sequence: CSVEDVGFGETQYF. The CDR3 nucleotides read TGCAGCGTTGAAGATGTGGGTTTTGGGGAGACCCAGTACTTC.

This clonotype has just a few counts. The genes are TRBV2 and TRBJ1-1, with no clear D. V was pared by 3 bases and J by 4 bases, with 9 bases between. Per germline, CDR1 SNHLY and CDR2 FYNNEI. This CDR3 has 13 amino acids. For the CDR3, the DNA is TGTGCCAGCAGTGACTGGGAGGGCACTGAAGCTTTCTTT. It specifies CASSDWEGTEAFF.

The table lists this clonotype with many counts. V is TRBV11-2 and J is TRBJ2-1; 8 nucleotides match TRBD2. The CDR3 is made up of 16 amino acids. The V segment lost 1 base and the J segment 10 bases; nucleotides outside the gene matches: 12. In germline, CDR1 is SGHAT, CDR2 FQNNGV. Here the CDR3 DNA reads TGTGCCAGCAGCTTAGGGTTCTCCGGGAGGGCCAGGGAGCAGTTCTTC. Its protein product is CASSLGFSGRAREQFF.

This clonotype has ten or more counts. The chain links TRBV7-8 to TRBJ2-1; 7 positions agree with TRBD1. V dropped 2 bases and J dropped 9; count of bases not matched to a gene: 10. This CDR3 comprises 15 residues. Germline CDR1 is SGHVS and CDR2 is FQNEAQ. The CDR3 nucleotides are TGTGCCAGCAGCTTATTAGGGACAGTTGTAGGTGAGCAGTTCTTC. It codes for CASSLLGTVVGEQFF. The entire variable domain, with the rest obtained from reference TRBV7-8 and TRBJ2-1, is as follows: GAGVSQSPRYKVAKRGQDVALRCDPISGHVSLFWYQQALGQGPEFLTYFQNEAQLDKSGLPSDRFFAERPEGSVSTLKIQRTQQEDSAVYLCASSLLGTVVGEQFFGPGTRLTVL.

This clonotype was recorded a few times. The V and J genes are TRBV19 and TRBJ2-1, with 9 bases lining up with TRBD2. Germline-derived CDR1 and CDR2 are LNHDA and SQIVND (reference sequence). The CDR3 has 14 residues. The V segment lost 5 bases and the J segment 15 bases; nucleotides outside the gene matches: 14. The CDR3 loop is CASSVSAGGRQAFF. In DNA form, the CDR3 reads TGTGCCAGTAGTGTCTCAGCGGGAGGTAGACAAGCGTTCTTC.

This clonotype was recorded at least ten times. The chain has TRBV5-1 and TRBJ2-2; D might be TRBD2 (5 bases). Trimming stripped 5 bases from V and 4 bases from J, with 21 bases between. The CDR3 is made up of 17 amino acids. Germline V gene sequence: CDR1 SGHRS, CDR2 YFSETQ. The CDR3 sequence: CASRVLGISLSTGELFF. The CDR3 DNA reads TGCGCCAGCAGAGTACTAGGGATAAGCCTTTCCACCGGGGAGCTGTTTTTT.